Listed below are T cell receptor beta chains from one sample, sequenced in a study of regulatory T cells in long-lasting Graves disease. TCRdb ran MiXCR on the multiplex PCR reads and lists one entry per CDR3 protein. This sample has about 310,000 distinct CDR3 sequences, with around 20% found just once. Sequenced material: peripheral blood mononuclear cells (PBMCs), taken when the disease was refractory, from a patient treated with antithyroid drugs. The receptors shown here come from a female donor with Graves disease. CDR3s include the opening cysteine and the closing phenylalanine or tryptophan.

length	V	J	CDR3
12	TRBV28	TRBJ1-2	CAISEANYGYTF
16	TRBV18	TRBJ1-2	CASSQETGARNYGYTF
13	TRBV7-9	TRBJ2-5	CASSLRDQEAQYF
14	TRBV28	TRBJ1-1	CASITWQGANEAFF
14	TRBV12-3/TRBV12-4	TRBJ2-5	CASSWSQGEETQYF
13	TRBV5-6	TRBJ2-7	CASSPIWGGEQYF
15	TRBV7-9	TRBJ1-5	CASSLGGLGNQPQHF
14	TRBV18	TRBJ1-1	CASYPGQGDTEAFF
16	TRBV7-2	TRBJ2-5	CASSILAGGPSETQYF
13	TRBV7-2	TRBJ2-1	CASSLDRDRPQFF
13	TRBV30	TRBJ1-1	CAWTLTAGTEAFF
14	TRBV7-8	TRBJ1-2	CASSLALTGDGYTF
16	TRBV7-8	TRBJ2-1	CASSWRWREPYNEQFF
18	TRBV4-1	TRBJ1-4	CASSQDRRGRQGASKLFF
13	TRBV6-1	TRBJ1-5	CASSELGDQPQHF
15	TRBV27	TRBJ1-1	CASRRYTGSDTEAFF
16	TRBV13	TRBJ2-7	CASSLASAGDFYEQYF
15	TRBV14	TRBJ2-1	CASSQQQGWVNEQFF
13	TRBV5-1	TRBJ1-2	CASSETHPGGYTF
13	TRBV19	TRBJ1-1	CASSTSRVDEAFF
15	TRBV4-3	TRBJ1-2	CASSQETSTNYGYTF
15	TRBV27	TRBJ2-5	CASSLAGGTGETQYF
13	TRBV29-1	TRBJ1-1	CSVEKGASKYAFF
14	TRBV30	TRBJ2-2	CAWGQGFNTGELFF
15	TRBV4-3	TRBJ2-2	CASSQEAVPTGELFF
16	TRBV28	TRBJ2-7	CASSSPTGVISYEQYF
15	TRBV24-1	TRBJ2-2	CATSDASGGAGELFF
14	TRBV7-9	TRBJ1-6	CASTSSSYNSPLHF
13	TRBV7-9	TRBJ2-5	CASSGGLQETQYF
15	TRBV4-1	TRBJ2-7	CASSQVLSPTYEQYF
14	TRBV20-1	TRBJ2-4	CSAPDRGVSNIQYF
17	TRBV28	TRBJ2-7	CASSPAGLAGKAYEQYF
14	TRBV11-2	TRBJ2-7	CASSLTGGLYEQYF
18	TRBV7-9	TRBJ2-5	CASSPKALAGGRQETQYF
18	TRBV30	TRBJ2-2	CAWNLGLAGDRNTGELFF
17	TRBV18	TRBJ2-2	CASSPPLAGGITGELFF
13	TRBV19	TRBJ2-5	CASKVRGQETQYF
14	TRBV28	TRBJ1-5	CASRRAGINQPQHF
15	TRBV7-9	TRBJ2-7	CASSWTGSPSYEQYF
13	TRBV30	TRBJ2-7	CAWSDRTSRGQYF
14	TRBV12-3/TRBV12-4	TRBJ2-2	CASSPTAGTGELFF
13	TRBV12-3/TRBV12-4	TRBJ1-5	CASRITSDQPQHF
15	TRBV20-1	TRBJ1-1	CSARDRRRGFTEAFF
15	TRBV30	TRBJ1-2	CAWSEAGRANYGYTF
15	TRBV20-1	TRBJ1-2	CSARAGQGNVDGYTF
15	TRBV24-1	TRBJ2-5	CATSDSSGGQETQYF
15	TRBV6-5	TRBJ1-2	CASSWIGPPPYGYTF
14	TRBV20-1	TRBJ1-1	CSARAGTGVTEAFF